Presented here are 5 T cell receptor beta chains from one specimen sequenced in a study of Tregs in tolerant kidney transplant recipients. The data were produced by immunoSEQ multiplex PCR, yet TCRdb's version contains in-frame clones alone and is incomplete. The table lists over 25,000 clones. The material was CD8+ T cells from blood, obtained before the transplant. The receptors originated from a human donor who received a combined kidney and bone marrow transplant.

Concerning this clone: With the read ending 3 residues before the CDR3 end, the germline J gene is used to fill in that end. The gene calls are TRBV7-9 and TRBJ2-7, with a possible D match to TRBD2 (5 bases). The germline gives CDR1 SEHNR, CDR2 FQNEAQ (reference sequence). Trimming shortened V by 5 bases and J by 4 bases, and 15 bases separated the two germline ends. The CDR3 is made up of 14 amino acids. The CDR3 loop is CASSGGVEQYEQYF. CDR3 bases read: TGTGCCAGCAGCGGAGGAGTAGAACAGTACGAG. Looking up the rest from reference TRBV7-9 and TRBJ2-7 gives the full variable domain: DTGVSQNPRHKITKRGQNVTFRCDPISEHNRLYWYRQTLGQGPEFLTYFQNEAQLEKSRLLSDRFSAERPKGSFSTLEIQRTEQGDSAMYLCASSGGVEQYEQYFGPGTRLTVT.

Notes on this clone: Coverage ceases 3 residues before the CDR3 finishes, and the germline J gene fills in the end. The chain joins TRBV18 to TRBJ2-7, with D possibly being TRBD1 or TRBD2 (6 bases each). Germline V lookup: CDR1 KGHSH, CDR2 LQKENI. Between the trimmed V and J ends, which lost 1 base and 6 bases, there was a span of 16 bases. The CDR3 extends over 15 amino acids. CDR3 amino acids: CASSPHRDAGTEQYF. The part of the CDR3 DNA that was read is TGTGCCAGCTCACCACACAGGGACGCGGGAACCGAG. The full variable domain, with the rest looked up from reference TRBV18 and TRBJ2-7, is NAGVMQNPRHLVRRRGQEARLRCSPMKGHSHVYWYRQLPEEGLKFMVYLQKENIIDESGMPKERFSAEFPKEGPSILRIQQVVRGDSAAYFCASSPHRDAGTEQYFGPGTRLTVT.

On this clone: The read finishes 3 residues shy of the CDR3 end, and the germline J gene is used to complete it. V usage is TRBV29-1 and J usage is TRBJ1-2; D is perhaps TRBD1 (6 bases). The V and J ends lost 5 bases and 6 bases respectively, with 13 bases between them. Germline V CDR1 and CDR2: SQVTM, ANQGSEA. This CDR3 is 12 amino acids long. Partial CDR3 DNA: TGCAGCGTTCGGCAGGGGCCCAATGGC. Residues: CSVRQGPNG. In full, the CDR3 is CSVRQGPNGYTF.

For this clone: The read gets to within 3 residues of the CDR3 end, and the germline J gene fills in the rest. The chain links TRBV6-2 or TRBV6-3 to TRBJ1-5; TRBD1 matches at 8 bases. Trimming took 7 bases from V and 1 from J; bases not matched to a gene: 6. Germline V CDR1 and CDR2: MNHEY, SVGEGT. The CDR3 length is 15 residues. The DNA read from the CDR3 is TGTGCCAGCACCCTGACAGGGGTGAGCAATCAGCCC. It codes for CASTLTGVSNQP. The entire CDR3 is CASTLTGVSNQPQHF.

This CDR3 reads CASSPRTEISYGYTF. Partial CDR3 DNA: TGTGCCAGTAGTCCGCGGACAGAGATTAGCTATGGC. The V gene is TRBV19, the J gene TRBJ1-2; D possibly corresponds to TRBD1 (6 bases). From the germline J gene comes the end of the CDR3, since the read stops 3 residues before it. The CDR3 consists of 15 residues. Trimming removed 5 bases from V and 4 bases from J, with 17 bases in between. Germline loops: CDR1 LNHDA, CDR2 SQIVND (reference sequence).